The 23 T cell receptor beta chains listed next were all sequenced from one sample in a study of OX40 agonist ivuxolimab in advanced cancers. Repertoires were generated with immunoSEQ multiplex PCR, while TCRdb's copy carries only in-frame clones and drops some. The table has tens of thousands of clones, around 84% seen once. Sequencing used CD4+ or CD8+ T cells sorted from blood, obtained in a trial of the OX40 agonist ivuxolimab. The receptors stem from an adult with an advanced solid tumor such as melanoma, head and neck, liver or kidney cancer.

The genes are TRBV11-2 and TRBJ1-3, with TRBD1 matching 7 bases. CDR1 is SGHAT and CDR2 is FQNNGV in the germline V gene. The CDR3 length is 16 residues. The V and J ends lost 5 bases and 0 bases, in that order; junction bases with no gene match: 7. CDR3 nucleotides: TGTGCCAGCAGCCCTCTCGGGACAGTCTCTGGAAACACCATATATTTT. Its translation: CASSPLGTVSGNTIYF.

V and J are TRBV10-2 and TRBJ1-1, with 7 nucleotides matching TRBD1. The CDR3 sequence is 13 residues long. The V and J ends lost 7 bases and 10 bases, in that order; junction bases with no gene match: 12. Looked up from germline, CDR1 is WSHSY and CDR2 is SAAADI. The CDR3 sequence is CASTPQQGKGAFF. CDR3 sequence (DNA): TGCGCCAGCACTCCTCAACAGGGGAAGGGAGCTTTCTTT.

The chain joins TRBV7-2 to TRBJ2-6, with D perhaps matching TRBD2 (5 bases). Germline lookup yields CDR1 SGHTA and CDR2 FQGNSA. This CDR3 region has 16 residues. The ends were cut back, 1 base at V and 13 bases at J, with 20 bases in the middle. The CDR3 here is CASSLVVLTTVGVLTF. The CDR3 DNA sequence: TGTGCCAGCAGCTTAGTGGTTTTGACTACCGTTGGGGTCCTGACTTTC.

The rearrangement joins TRBV7-3 to TRBJ2-7, with D tentatively TRBD2 (5 bases). The germline V and J ends were trimmed by 1 base and 3 bases, with 13 bases remaining between them. Germline assignment: CDR1 SGHTA and CDR2 FQGTGA. The CDR3 is 15 residues long. CDR3 amino acids: CASSLKGGNGYEQYF. CDR3 DNA sequence: TGTGCCAGCAGCTTAAAAGGAGGTAACGGCTACGAGCAGTACTTC.

The chain links TRBV5-1 to TRBJ2-1, with 13 bases identical to TRBD2. Germline trimming cut 4 bases from V and 10 bases from J; bases unmatched to any gene: 14. Germline values: CDR1 SGHRS, CDR2 YFSETQ. This CDR3 is built from 17 residues. The chain's CDR3 is CASSPTLTSGRADEQFF. CDR3 coding DNA: TGCGCCAGCAGCCCGACTCTCACTAGCGGGAGGGCCGACGAGCAGTTCTTC.

The chain links TRBV11-1 to TRBJ2-6, with 10 bases identical to TRBD1. The CDR3 spans 17 residues. Germline V lookup: CDR1 SGHAT, CDR2 FQDESV (reference sequence). The trim removed 4 bases at V and 4 bases at J, leaving 7 bases unmatched. CDR3 sequence: CASSSPGQGTGANVLTF. Here the CDR3 DNA reads TGTGCCAGCAGCTCACCGGGACAGGGGACCGGGGCCAACGTCCTGACTTTC.

V usage is TRBV5-1 and J usage is TRBJ1-1; D gene ambiguous. Trimming cost V 3 bases and J 1 base, with 10 bases left between them. This CDR3 comprises 14 residues. Germline V gives CDR1 SGHRS, CDR2 YFSETQ. Here the CDR3 reads CASSYERRNTEAFF. DNA of the CDR3: TGCGCCAGCAGCTATGAGAGGAGGAACACTGAAGCTTTCTTT.

The rearrangement uses TRBV7-8 and TRBJ2-3; D uncertain. CDR1 is SGHVS and CDR2 is FQNEAQ in the germline V gene. The CDR3 is 15 amino acids. Trimming stripped 2 bases from V and 0 bases from J, with 9 bases between. The CDR3 bases are TGTGCCAGCAGCTTAATGGCAGTAAGCACAGATACGCAGTATTTT. Translating it yields CASSLMAVSTDTQYF.

The chain couples TRBV15 to TRBJ2-2; D uncertain. CDR3 length equals 15 residues. V lost 5 bases to trimming and J lost 5 bases, with 15 bases between them. Per germline, CDR1 LNHNV and CDR2 YYDKDF (reference sequence). The CDR3 region has the DNA TGTGCCACCAGCCCCGAACCCTTAAAGACCGGGGAGCTGTTTTTT. Protein sequence: CATSPEPLKTGELFF.

In this sample, this clone turned up a few times. The chain carries TRBV6-1 and TRBJ2-5; D might be TRBD1 (6 bases). V was shortened by 6 bases and J by 4 bases, with 9 bases between the two germline ends. The CDR3 is made up of 12 amino acids. CDR1 and CDR2 from the germline V gene are MNHNS and SASEGT. This CDR3 reads CASRVGGETQYF. In DNA form, the CDR3 reads TGTGCCAGCAGGGTAGGGGGAGAGACCCAGTACTTC.

V is TRBV6-5 and J is TRBJ2-1; the match to TRBD2 covers 12 bases. The CDR3 contains 15 residues. Losses at the gene ends were 6 bases for V and 2 bases for J; bases not matched to a gene: 2. Germline values: CDR1 MNHEY, CDR2 SVGAGI. In DNA form, the CDR3 reads TGTGCCAGCAGACGGACTAGCGGGGCCTACAATGAGCAGTTCTTC. Its protein is CASRRTSGAYNEQFF.

The V gene is TRBV6-5, the J gene TRBJ1-1; D may be TRBD1 (6 bases). The V gene lost 6 bases and the J gene lost 0 bases, with 8 bases spanning the gap. This CDR3 contains 13 residues. The germline gives CDR1 MNHEY, CDR2 SVGAGI. DNA of the CDR3: TGTGCCAGCAGGGCAGGGGTGAACACTGAAGCTTTCTTT. It encodes CASRAGVNTEAFF.

The V and J genes are TRBV7-9 and TRBJ1-4; a weak D match, TRBD1 (6 bases). The V end was cut by 6 bases, the J end by 6 bases, with 14 bases between. The CDR3 covers 14 residues. Per germline, CDR1 SEHNR and CDR2 FQNEAQ (reference sequence). The CDR3 region has the DNA TGTGCCAGCAGGAATTTGGAGGGGGATGAAAAACTGTTTTTT. Translated: CASRNLEGDEKLFF.

This rearrangement joins TRBV5-1 to TRBJ2-2; 12 bases are shared with TRBD1. The CDR3 totals 17 residues. Trimming took 1 base from V and 5 from J; bases not matched to a gene: 6. Per germline, CDR1 SGHRS and CDR2 YFSETQ. CDR3 protein: CASSLKGQGAGTGELFF. In DNA form, the CDR3 reads TGCGCCAGCAGCTTGAAGGGACAGGGGGCAGGTACCGGGGAGCTGTTTTTT.

The chain is built from TRBV27 and TRBJ1-5; 9 bases agree with TRBD1. J gave up 6 bases and V 6 bases, and 6 bases lay outside the gene matches. This CDR3 spans 14 amino acids. CDR1 and CDR2 (germline): MNHEY, SMNVEV (reference sequence). Here the CDR3 reads CASSLQGAGQPQHF. The CDR3 nucleotides are TGTGCCAGCAGCCTACAGGGGGCAGGTCAGCCCCAGCATTTT.

This clone was seen just once. The V and J genes are TRBV19 and TRBJ2-3, with 8 positions matching TRBD2. With 3 bases clipped from V and 0 bases from J, the junction kept 8 bases outside the gene matches. Germline CDR1 is LNHDA and CDR2 is SQIVND (reference sequence). The CDR3 totals 17 residues. The CDR3 DNA follows: TGTGCCAGTAGTATCGGGAGCGGGGGCGCTAGCACAGATACGCAGTATTTT. Translating gives CASSIGSGGASTDTQYF.

Written as DNA, the CDR3 is TGTGCCAGCAGCCCGTCTCCGACTGGGACTCAGCAGTACTTC. Translation gives CASSPSPTGTQQYF. V gene TRBV7-7 combines with J gene TRBJ2-7, with a tentative D call TRBD2 (6 bases). Germline-derived CDR1 and CDR2 are SSHAT and FNYEAQ (reference sequence). Trimming stripped 5 bases from V and 8 bases from J, with 19 bases between. This CDR3 has 14 amino acids.

The V call is TRBV27, the J call TRBJ2-4; D remains unclear. Germline CDR1 and CDR2: MNHEY and SMNVEV (reference sequence). V was cut by 5 bases and J by 9 bases, with 17 bases left in between. The length of the CDR3 is 14 residues. In nucleotides, the CDR3 is TGTGCCAGCAGTCCTGGGCCTAACCGTGGCATTCAGTACTTC. It is translated as CASSPGPNRGIQYF.

The rearrangement joins TRBV28 to TRBJ1-5; TRBD1 matches 8 bases. The V and J ends lost 6 bases and 3 bases, in that order; junction bases with no gene match: 4. Germline values: CDR1 MDHEN, CDR2 SYDVKM. The CDR3 extends over 14 amino acids. CDR3 sequence reads: CASRKDRVNQPQHF. CDR3 DNA sequence: TGTGCCAGCAGAAAGGACAGGGTCAATCAGCCCCAGCATTTT.

The chain carries TRBV27 and TRBJ2-7, with a weak D call TRBD1 (5 bases). CDR1 is MNHEY, CDR2 SMNVEV, per germline (reference sequence). Trimming took 3 bases from V and 0 from J, leaving 6 bases between them. The CDR3 is 13 residues long. The CDR3 DNA is TGTGCCAGCAGTTTGGACAACTCCTACGAGCAGTACTTC. This sequence encodes CASSLDNSYEQYF.

This clone was recorded once. The chain combines TRBV15 with TRBJ2-1; D perhaps matches TRBD2 (5 bases). The CDR3 covers 14 residues. Germline V lookup: CDR1 LNHNV, CDR2 YYDKDF (reference sequence). Trimming shortened V by 1 base and J by 8 bases, and 12 bases separated the two germline ends. CDR3 DNA sequence: TGTGCCACCAGCAGAGTGAGGGAGCAGGATGAGCAGTTCTTC. It translates to CATSRVREQDEQFF.

In nucleotides, the CDR3 is TGCGCCAGCAGCTTGGAACTCGGGACAGTGAACACTGAAGCTTTCTTT. It specifies CASSLELGTVNTEAFF. The rearrangement uses TRBV5-1 and TRBJ1-1, with TRBD1 matching 7 bases. J gave up 0 bases and V 0 bases, and 5 bases lay outside the gene matches. There are 16 residues in the CDR3. Germline loops: CDR1 SGHRS, CDR2 YFSETQ.

The chain combines TRBV11-2 with TRBJ2-1; 8 positions match TRBD2. CDR1 is SGHAT, CDR2 FQNNGV, per germline. CDR3 length: 16 residues. V gave up 5 bases and J gave up 3 bases; unmatched junction bases: 9. The CDR3: CASSQGELAGYNEQFF. The CDR3 coding sequence is TGTGCCAGCAGCCAGGGCGAGCTAGCGGGCTACAATGAGCAGTTCTTC.